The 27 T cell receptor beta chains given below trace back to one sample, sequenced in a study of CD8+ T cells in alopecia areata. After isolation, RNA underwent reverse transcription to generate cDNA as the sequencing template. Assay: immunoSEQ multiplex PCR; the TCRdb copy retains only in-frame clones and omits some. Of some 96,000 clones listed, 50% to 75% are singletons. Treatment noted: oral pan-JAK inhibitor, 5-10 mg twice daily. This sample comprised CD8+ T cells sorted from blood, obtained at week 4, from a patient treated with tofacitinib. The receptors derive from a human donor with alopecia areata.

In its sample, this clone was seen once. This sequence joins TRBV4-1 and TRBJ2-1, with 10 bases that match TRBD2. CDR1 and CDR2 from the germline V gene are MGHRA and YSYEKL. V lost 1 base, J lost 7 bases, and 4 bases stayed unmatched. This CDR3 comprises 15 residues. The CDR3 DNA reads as TGCGCCAGCAGCCAAGGGCTAGCGGGAGATAATGAGCAGTTCTTC. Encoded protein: CASSQGLAGDNEQFF.

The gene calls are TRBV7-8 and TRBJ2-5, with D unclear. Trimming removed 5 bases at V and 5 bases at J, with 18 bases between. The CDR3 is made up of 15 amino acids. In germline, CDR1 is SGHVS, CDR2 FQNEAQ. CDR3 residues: CASSPLLHRPETQYF. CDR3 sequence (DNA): TGTGCCAGCAGCCCCCTACTACACCGCCCGGAGACCCAGTACTTC.

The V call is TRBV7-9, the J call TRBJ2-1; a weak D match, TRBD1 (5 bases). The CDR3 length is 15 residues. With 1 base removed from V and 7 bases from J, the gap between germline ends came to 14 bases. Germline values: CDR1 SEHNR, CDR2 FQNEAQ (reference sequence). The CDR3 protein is CASSLVSAGLNEQFF. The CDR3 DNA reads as TGTGCCAGCAGCTTAGTGTCTGCAGGGCTAAATGAGCAGTTCTTC. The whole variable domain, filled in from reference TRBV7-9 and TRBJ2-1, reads DTGVSQNPRHKITKRGQNVTFRCDPISEHNRLYWYRQTLGQGPEFLTYFQNEAQLEKSRLLSDRFSAERPKGSFSTLEIQRTEQGDSAMYLCASSLVSAGLNEQFFGPGTRLTVL.

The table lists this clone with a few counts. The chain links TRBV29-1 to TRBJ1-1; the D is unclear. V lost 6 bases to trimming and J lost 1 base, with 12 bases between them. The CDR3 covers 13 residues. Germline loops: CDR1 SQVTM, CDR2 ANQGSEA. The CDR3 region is CSVGPAGNTEAFF. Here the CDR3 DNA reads TGCAGCGTCGGCCCGGCGGGGAACACTGAAGCTTTCTTT.

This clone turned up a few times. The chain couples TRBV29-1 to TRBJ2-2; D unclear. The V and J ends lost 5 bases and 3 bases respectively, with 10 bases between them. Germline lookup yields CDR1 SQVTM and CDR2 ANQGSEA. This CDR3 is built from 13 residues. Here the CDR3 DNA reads TGCAGCGTTTTCGAGAGTTACACCGGGGAGCTGTTTTTT. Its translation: CSVFESYTGELFF.

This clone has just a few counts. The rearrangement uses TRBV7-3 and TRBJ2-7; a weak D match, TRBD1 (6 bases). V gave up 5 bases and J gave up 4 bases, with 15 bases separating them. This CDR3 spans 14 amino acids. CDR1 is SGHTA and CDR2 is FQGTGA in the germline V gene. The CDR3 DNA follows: TGTGCCAGCAGCGGACAACAGGGATGGTACGAGCAGTACTTC. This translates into CASSGQQGWYEQYF. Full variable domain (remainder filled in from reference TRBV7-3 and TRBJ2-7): GAGVSQTPSNKVTEKGKYVELRCDPISGHTALYWYRQSLGQGPEFLIYFQGTGAADDSGLPNDRFFAVRPEGSVSTLKIQRTERGDSAVYLCASSGQQGWYEQYFGPGTRLTVT.

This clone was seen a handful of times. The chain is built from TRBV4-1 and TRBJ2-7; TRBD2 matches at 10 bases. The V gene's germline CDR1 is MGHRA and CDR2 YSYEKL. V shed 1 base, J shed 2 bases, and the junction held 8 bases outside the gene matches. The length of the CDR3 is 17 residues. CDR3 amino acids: CASSQVASGSTAYEQYF. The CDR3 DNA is TGCGCCAGCAGCCAAGTGGCTAGCGGGAGCACAGCCTACGAGCAGTACTTC.

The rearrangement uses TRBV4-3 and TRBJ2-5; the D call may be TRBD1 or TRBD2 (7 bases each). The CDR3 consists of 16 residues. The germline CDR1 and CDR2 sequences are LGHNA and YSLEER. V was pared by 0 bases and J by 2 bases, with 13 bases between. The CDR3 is CASSQDWQGGQETQYF. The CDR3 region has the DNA TGCGCCAGCAGCCAAGATTGGCAGGGGGGGCAAGAGACCCAGTACTTC.

CDR3 nucleotide sequence: TGTGCCAGCAGCCTAGGGACGGCAAGGACCAATGGCTACACCTTC. Translation gives CASSLGTARTNGYTF. This sequence joins TRBV5-6 and TRBJ1-2, with D perhaps matching TRBD1 (5 bases). The CDR3 extends over 15 amino acids. Between the trimmed V and J ends, which lost 4 bases and 6 bases, there was a span of 19 bases. CDR1 SGHDT and CDR2 YYEEEE come from the germline V gene.

The CDR3 nucleotides read TGTGCCAGCAGCTTAGCGGGGAGCGGGAGTATCGCAGATACGCAGTATTTT. It translates to CASSLAGSGSIADTQYF. V and J are TRBV7-8 and TRBJ2-3, with 8 positions matching TRBD2. This CDR3 has 17 residues. V was pared by 0 bases and J by 4 bases, with 9 bases of the junction left unmatched. Germline V gene lookup returns CDR1 SGHVS and CDR2 FQNEAQ.

CDR3 loop: CASSPGLAGDEQFF. The CDR3 region has the DNA TGTGCCAGCAGTCCGGGACTAGCGGGAGATGAGCAGTTCTTC. The J gene is TRBJ2-1, the V gene TRBV6-5; 14 bases are shared with TRBD2. Looked up from germline, CDR1 is MNHEY and CDR2 is SVGAGI. V shed 5 bases, J shed 8 bases, and the junction held 2 bases outside the gene matches. This CDR3 has 14 residues.

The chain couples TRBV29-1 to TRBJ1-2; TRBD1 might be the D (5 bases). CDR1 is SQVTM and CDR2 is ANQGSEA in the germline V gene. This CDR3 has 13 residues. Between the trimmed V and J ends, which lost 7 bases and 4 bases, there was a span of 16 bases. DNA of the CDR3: TGCAGCGCTCGACTTCTGGGGCTCTATGGCTACACCTTC. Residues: CSARLLGLYGYTF.

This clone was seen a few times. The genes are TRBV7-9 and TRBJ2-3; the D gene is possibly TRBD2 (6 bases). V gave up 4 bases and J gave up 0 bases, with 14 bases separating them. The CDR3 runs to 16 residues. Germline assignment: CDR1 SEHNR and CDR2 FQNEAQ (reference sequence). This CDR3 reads CASSSSGGASTDTQYF. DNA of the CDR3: TGTGCCAGCAGCTCGAGCGGAGGGGCTAGCACAGATACGCAGTATTTT.

CDR3 sequence: CASSLGPPGQGRETQYF. CDR3 coding DNA: TGTGCCAGCAGCTTAGGCCCCCCGGGACAGGGTCGGGAGACCCAGTACTTC. The rearrangement joins TRBV7-2 to TRBJ2-5, with TRBD1 identical over 9 bases. The CDR3 is 17 residues long. The ends lost 1 base at V and 5 bases at J; junction bases unmatched: 11. Germline V gene sequence: CDR1 SGHTA, CDR2 FQGNSA.

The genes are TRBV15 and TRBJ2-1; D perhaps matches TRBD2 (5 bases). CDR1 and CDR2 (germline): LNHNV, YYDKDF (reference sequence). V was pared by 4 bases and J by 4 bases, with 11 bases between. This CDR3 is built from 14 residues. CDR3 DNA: TGTGCCACCAGCATAGGACTGGATTACAATGAGCAGTTCTTC. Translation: CATSIGLDYNEQFF.

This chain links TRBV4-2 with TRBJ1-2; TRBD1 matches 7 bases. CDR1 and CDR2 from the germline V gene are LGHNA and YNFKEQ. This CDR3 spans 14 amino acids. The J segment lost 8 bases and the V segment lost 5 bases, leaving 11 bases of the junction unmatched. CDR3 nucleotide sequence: TGTGCCAGCAGCGCTTGGGGACAGCCGGACGGCTACACCTTC. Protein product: CASSAWGQPDGYTF.

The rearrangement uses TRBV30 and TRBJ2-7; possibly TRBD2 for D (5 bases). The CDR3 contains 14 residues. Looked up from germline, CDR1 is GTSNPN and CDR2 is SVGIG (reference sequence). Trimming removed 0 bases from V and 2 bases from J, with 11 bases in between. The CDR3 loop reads CAWSVGGTTYEQYF. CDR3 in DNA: TGTGCCTGGAGTGTTGGAGGTACCACCTACGAGCAGTACTTC.

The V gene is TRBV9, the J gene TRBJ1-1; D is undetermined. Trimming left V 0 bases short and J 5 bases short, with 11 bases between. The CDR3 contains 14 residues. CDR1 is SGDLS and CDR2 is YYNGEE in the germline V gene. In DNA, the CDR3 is TGTGCCAGCAGCGTAGGTAAGGGTATGACTGAAGCTTTCTTT. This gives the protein CASSVGKGMTEAFF. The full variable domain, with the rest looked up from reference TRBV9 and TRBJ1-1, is DSGVTQTPKHLITATGQRVTLRCSPRSGDLSVYWYQQSLDQGLQFLIQYYNGEERAKGNILERFSAQQFPDLHSELNLSSLELGDSALYFCASSVGKGMTEAFFGQGTRLTVV.

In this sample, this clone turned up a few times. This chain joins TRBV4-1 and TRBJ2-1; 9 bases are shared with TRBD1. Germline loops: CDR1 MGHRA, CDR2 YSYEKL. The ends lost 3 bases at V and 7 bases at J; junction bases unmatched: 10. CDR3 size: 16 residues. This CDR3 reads CASSQAGTGWWNEQFF. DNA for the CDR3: TGCGCCAGCAGCCAGGCCGGGACAGGGTGGTGGAATGAGCAGTTCTTC.

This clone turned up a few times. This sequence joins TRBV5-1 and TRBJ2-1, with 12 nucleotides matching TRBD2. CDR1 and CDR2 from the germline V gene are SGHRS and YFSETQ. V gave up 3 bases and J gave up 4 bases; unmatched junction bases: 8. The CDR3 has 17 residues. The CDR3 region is CASSSPSGTSGYNEQFF. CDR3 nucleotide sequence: TGCGCCAGCAGCTCGCCCTCCGGGACTAGCGGGTACAATGAGCAGTTCTTC.

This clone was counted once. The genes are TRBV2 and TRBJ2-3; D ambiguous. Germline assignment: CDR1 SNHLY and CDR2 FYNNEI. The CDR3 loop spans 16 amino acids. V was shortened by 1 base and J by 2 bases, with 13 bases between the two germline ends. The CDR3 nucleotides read TGTGCCAGCAGTGAAGATAGAAAGGCCAACACAGATACGCAGTATTTT. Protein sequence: CASSEDRKANTDTQYF.

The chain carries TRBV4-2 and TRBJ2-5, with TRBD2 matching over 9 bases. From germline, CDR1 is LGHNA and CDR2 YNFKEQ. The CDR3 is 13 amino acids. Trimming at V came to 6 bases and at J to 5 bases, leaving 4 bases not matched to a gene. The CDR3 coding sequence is TGTGCCAGCAGAGAAGCGGGGGGTGAGACCCAGTACTTC. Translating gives CASREAGGETQYF.

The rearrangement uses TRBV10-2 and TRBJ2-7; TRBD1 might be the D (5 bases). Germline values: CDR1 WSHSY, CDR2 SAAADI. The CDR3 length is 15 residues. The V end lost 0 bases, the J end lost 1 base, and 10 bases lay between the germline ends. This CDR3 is CASSESPGMSYEQYF. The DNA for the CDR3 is TGCGCCAGCAGTGAGTCCCCAGGGATGTCCTACGAGCAGTACTTC.

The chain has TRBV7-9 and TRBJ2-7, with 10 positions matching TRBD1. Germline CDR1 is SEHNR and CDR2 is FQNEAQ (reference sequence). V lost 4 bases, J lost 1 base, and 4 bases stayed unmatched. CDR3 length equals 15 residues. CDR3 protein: CASSSPGQGSYEQYF. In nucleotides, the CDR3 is TGTGCCAGCAGCTCACCGGGACAGGGGTCCTACGAGCAGTACTTC.

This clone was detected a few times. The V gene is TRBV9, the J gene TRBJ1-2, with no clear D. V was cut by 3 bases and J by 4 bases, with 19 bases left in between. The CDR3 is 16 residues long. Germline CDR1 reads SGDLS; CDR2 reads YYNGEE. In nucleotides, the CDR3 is TGTGCCAGCAGCGGAATTATAGGGTACCAAGGCTATGGCTACACCTTC. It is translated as CASSGIIGYQGYGYTF. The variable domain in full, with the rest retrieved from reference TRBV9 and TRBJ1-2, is DSGVTQTPKHLITATGQRVTLRCSPRSGDLSVYWYQQSLDQGLQFLIQYYNGEERAKGNILERFSAQQFPDLHSELNLSSLELGDSALYFCASSGIIGYQGYGYTFGSGTRLTVV.

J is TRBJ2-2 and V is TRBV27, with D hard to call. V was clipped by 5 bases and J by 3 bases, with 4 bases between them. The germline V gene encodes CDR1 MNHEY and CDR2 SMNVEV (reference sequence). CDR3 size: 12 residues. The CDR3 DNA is TGTGCCAGCAGTCAACACACCGGGGAGCTGTTTTTT. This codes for CASSQHTGELFF.

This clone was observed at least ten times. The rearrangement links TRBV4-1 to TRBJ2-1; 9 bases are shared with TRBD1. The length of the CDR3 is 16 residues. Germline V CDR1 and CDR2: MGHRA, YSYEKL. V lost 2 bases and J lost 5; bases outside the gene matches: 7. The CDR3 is CASSQSQGASNNEQFF. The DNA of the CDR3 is TGCGCCAGCAGCCAATCACAGGGGGCTTCTAACAATGAGCAGTTCTTC.